The T cell receptor beta chain described here comes from a study of cytomegalovirus exposure and HLA in healthy donors. General study points: Follow-up analysis later connected one missense variant in DCLRE1C with trimming of TCR beta V- and J-genes.

A multiplex PCR was run with 60 Vbeta primers and 13 Jbeta primers. Profiled with immunoSEQ multiplex PCR; TCRdb holds only in-frame clones, not every one. The sample has 150,000 to 200,000 clones, roughly 80% seen once. Comments on this clone: The antigen is not known.

V lost 3 bases, J lost 3 bases, and 19 bases lay in between. CDR1 is SGDLS, CDR2 YYNGEE, per germline. The CDR3 consists of 17 residues. The TCR originated in a woman aged 30 to 39 in good health and CMV-seropositive. Sequences were obtained from PBMCs. V gene TRBV9 combines with J gene TRBJ2-1; D is possibly TRBD2 (5 bases). For the CDR3, the DNA is TGTGCCAGCAGCGCACCGTCTGCGGTGGCGGGCTACAATGAGCAGTTCTTC. Translating it yields CASSAPSAVAGYNEQFF.